This TCR beta chain was captured by sequencing in a study of PD-1 blockade in classical Hodgkin lymphoma (dated by TCRdb to about 2020). Background for the entire study: The study used TCR beta sequencing and CyTOF to define a peripheral blood immune signature of response to PD-1 blockade in classical Hodgkin lymphoma. General study outcomes and caveats: The study was limited to a single clinical trial cohort, and causes of repertoire differences, possibly disease activity or prior therapy, remained undefined. Newly diagnosed patients were reported to have lower baseline TCR diversity than healthy donors, and relapsed/refractory patients were reported to have lower baseline TCR diversity still.

With regard to this clone: The target of this receptor is not known. No much larger clone is present one base from it, and per-base qualities are unavailable.

Genomic DNA was isolated using the Qiagen DNeasy kit from unsorted PBMCs as well as from negatively selected CD4+ and CD8+ fractions. TCR beta CDR3 regions were amplified by immunoSEQ multiplex PCR using primers annealing to V and J segments. Amplification bias was minimized using a synthetic immune receptor repertoire, and residual bias was removed computationally after sequencing. From the authors' description of their analysis: Repertoire diversity was quantified as the Shannon entropy index using custom Python scripts. Unsorted, CD4+ and CD8+ repertoires were analyzed separately, except in combined analyses where CD4+ and CD8+ sequences were merged in silico. Not all clones reach the TCRdb copy of this immuneACCESS table, which keeps in-frame sequences only. Checked studies attribute under half of the gap to unresolved V genes and leave the rest unexplained. D and trimming come from the DNA, and the V and J calls and clone size come from that table. For this sample the table gives 7,000 to 8,500 clones, of which around 81% were detected only once. Together, the top ten hold 7% to 8.5% of the sample.

This sample's time point label indicates: newly diagnosed, previously untreated cHL patient sample. As a comparison group for the relapsed/refractory trial patients, PBMCs from patients with newly diagnosed, previously untreated classical Hodgkin lymphoma were sequenced. Peripheral blood was collected in 8 mL Vacutainer Cell Preparation Tubes, from which PBMCs were isolated by centrifugation and then cryopreserved. This receptor was identified in a human donor with classical Hodgkin lymphoma. The sequenced sample consisted of peripheral blood mononuclear cells (PBMCs).

This receptor carries the CDR3 CASSLLGGTGELFF. The sequenced DNA is TGCGCCAGCAGCTTGCTAGGGGGCACCGGGGAGCTGTTTTTT. The chain is encoded by TRBV5-1 joined to TRBJ2-2; the D segment could be TRBD1, given 6 matching bases. V loses 1 base of germline sequence and J loses 4 bases, and the interval between the two ends is 8 bases. Reading from cysteine to phenylalanine, the CDR3 counts 14 amino acids. CDR3 DNA is the only sequence kept; it has 42 bases, read in frame from the first base. The germline V gene gives CDR1 as SGHRS and CDR2 as YFSETQ.